This passage covers 18 T cell receptor beta chains from one sample sequenced in a study of STAT3 mutations in large granular lymphocyte leukemia. Only in-frame clones appear in the TCRdb table, and some are missing; sequencing was by immunoSEQ multiplex PCR. The sample consists of around 5,000 clones, approximately 85% of them appearing once. Study findings and constraints: Every T-cell large granular lymphocyte leukemia patient had at least one immunodominant TCR beta clonotype.

No antigen is known for these receptors. Sequences were obtained from PBMCs. Source of these receptors: a human donor with T large granular lymphocyte leukemia. Some clones in this sample may be carry-over from other donors' samples.

The chain is built from TRBV30 and TRBJ1-2; D perhaps matches TRBD1 (5 bases). Germline assignment: CDR1 GTSNPN and CDR2 SVGIG (reference sequence). The CDR3 has 10 residues. Trimming took off 8 bases at V and 7 bases at J, with 11 bases between the two ends. The CDR3 is CAIDSLGYTF. The CDR3 DNA sequence: TGTGCCATAGACAGCCTTGGCTACACCTTC.

The rearrangement uses TRBV18 and TRBJ2-1; TRBD1 is a possible D gene (5 bases). The CDR3 consists of 12 residues. CDR1 and CDR2 from the germline V gene are KGHSH and LQKENI. V was clipped by 3 bases and J by 15 bases, with 15 bases between them. CDR3 in DNA: TGTGCCAGCTCACCCGACAGTGCCCATGGGTTCTTC. It is translated as CASSPDSAHGFF.

The rearrangement links TRBV6-5 to TRBJ1-6, with 10 bases that match TRBD1. With 4 bases clipped from V and 8 bases from J, the junction kept 2 bases outside the gene matches. The germline V gene has CDR1 MNHEY and CDR2 SVGAGI. The CDR3 covers 14 residues. The DNA of the CDR3 is TGTGCCAGCAGTTGGACAGGGGGTTATTCACCCCTCCACTTT. Its protein is CASSWTGGYSPLHF.

The chain is built from TRBV10-2 and TRBJ2-2, with 8 positions matching TRBD1. V shed 6 bases and J 4 bases; nucleotides not matched to a gene: 7. The CDR3 totals 15 residues. The germline V gene encodes CDR1 WSHSY and CDR2 SAAADI. The CDR3 sequence: CASRSTGVITGELFF. CDR3 coding DNA: TGCGCCAGCAGGTCGACAGGGGTGATCACCGGGGAGCTGTTTTTT.

The J gene is TRBJ2-1, the V gene TRBV5-1, with a weak D call TRBD2 (6 bases). Germline CDR1 SGHRS, CDR2 YFSETQ. The ends were cut back, 0 bases at V and 3 bases at J, with 10 bases in the middle. The CDR3 totals 15 residues. CDR3 DNA sequence: TGCGCCAGCAGCTTGGGTAGCGGACTCTACAATGAGCAGTTCTTC. Translation: CASSLGSGLYNEQFF.

The gene calls are TRBV7-8 and TRBJ1-3; D gene unclear. In germline, CDR1 is SGHVS, CDR2 FQNEAQ. Trimming took 1 base from V and 4 from J, leaving 8 bases between them. CDR3 length: 14 amino acids. The CDR3 DNA sequence: TGTGCCAGCAGCTTAGTGTCCGGAGGAAACACCATATATTTT. Amino acid sequence: CASSLVSGGNTIYF.

This sequence joins TRBV9 and TRBJ2-4, with TRBD2 identical over 7 bases. The V gene's germline CDR1 is SGDLS and CDR2 YYNGEE. The CDR3 is 13 amino acids. J was trimmed by 7 bases and V by 2 bases; bases with no gene match: 3. CDR3 bases: TGTGCCAGCAGCGTGGCAGCGGGGAACATTCAGTACTTC. Translated: CASSVAAGNIQYF.

The chain links TRBV7-9 to TRBJ1-1; no reliable D call. V dropped 1 base and J dropped 8 bases, with 8 bases sitting between them. The CDR3 loop spans 12 amino acids. Germline V gives CDR1 SEHNR, CDR2 FQNEAQ (reference sequence). The CDR3 nucleotides are TGTGCCAGCAGCTTAGTACCGGGGGAAGCTTTCTTT. Protein product: CASSLVPGEAFF.

The chain has TRBV5-6 and TRBJ2-3; tentatively, D is TRBD1 (5 bases). The CDR3 contains 13 residues. V dropped 1 base and J dropped 3 bases, with 6 bases sitting between them. In germline, CDR1 is SGHDT, CDR2 YYEEEE. CDR3 in amino acids: CASSLQGTDTQYF. The DNA for the CDR3 is TGTGCCAGCAGCTTGCAGGGAACAGATACGCAGTATTTT.

The V call is TRBV5-1, the J call TRBJ1-1; 9 nucleotides agree with TRBD1. The CDR3 has 15 amino acids. The J segment lost 3 bases and the V segment lost 4 bases, leaving 7 bases of the junction unmatched. Germline-derived CDR1 and CDR2 are SGHRS and YFSETQ. The CDR3 nucleotides read TGCGCCAGCAGCAGGACAGGGGCGGCGGACACTGAAGCTTTCTTT. It encodes CASSRTGAADTEAFF.

A single count supports this clone. This rearrangement joins TRBV18 to TRBJ1-2; maybe TRBD1 (6 bases). CDR1 is KGHSH and CDR2 is LQKENI in the germline V gene. Trimming took 2 bases from V and 2 from J, leaving 12 bases between them. The CDR3 has 15 amino acids. CDR3 nucleotide sequence: TGTGCCAGCTCACCAGGTCCAGGGGAAAACTATGGCTACACCTTC. Translating it yields CASSPGPGENYGYTF.

There are a few counts of this clone. V and J are TRBV7-8 and TRBJ2-1, with D tentatively TRBD1 or TRBD2 (5 bases each). Per germline, CDR1 SGHVS and CDR2 FQNEAQ. The CDR3 covers 11 residues. V lost 6 bases and J 15 bases, leaving 15 bases between the germline ends. The CDR3 sequence is CASSFKGPGFF. The DNA for the CDR3 is TGTGCCAGCAGTTTTAAGGGACCGGGGTTCTTC.

DNA for the CDR3: TGTGCCAGTAGTACCAGCGGAGACTCCTACGAGCAGTACTTC. Its translation is CASSTSGDSYEQYF. The V gene is TRBV19, the J gene TRBJ2-7; a possible D gene is TRBD2 (5 bases). With 4 bases removed from V and 0 bases from J, the gap between germline ends came to 10 bases. This CDR3 is built from 14 residues. Germline V gene sequence: CDR1 LNHDA, CDR2 SQIVND (reference sequence).

This chain links TRBV5-1 with TRBJ2-1; D unresolved. With 1 base removed from V and 0 bases from J, the gap between germline ends came to 8 bases. The CDR3 runs to 15 residues. Per the germline V gene, CDR1 is SGHRS and CDR2 is YFSETQ. This CDR3 is CASSLRGYSYNEQFF. For the CDR3, the DNA is TGCGCCAGCAGCTTGCGCGGCTACTCCTACAATGAGCAGTTCTTC.

The chain recombines TRBV23-1 with TRBJ1-1; D gene ambiguous. TRBV23-1 is identified as an open reading frame with a role that is uncertain. The CDR3 spans 14 residues. V dropped 1 base and J dropped 3 bases, with 9 bases sitting between them. The CDR3 reads CASSQWKEDTEAFF. The CDR3 coding sequence is TGCGCCAGCAGTCAATGGAAAGAGGACACTGAAGCTTTCTTT.

This chain links TRBV27 with TRBJ2-3, with 12 positions matching TRBD2. Germline-derived CDR1 and CDR2 are MNHEY and SMNVEV (reference sequence). V dropped 3 bases and J dropped 4; count of bases not matched to a gene: 8. The CDR3 length is 17 residues. The CDR3 bases are TGTGCCAGCAGTTTTAGGGGGACTAGCGGGTTGGCAGATACGCAGTATTTT. It yields the protein CASSFRGTSGLADTQYF.

This clone was found once. This rearrangement joins TRBV5-1 to TRBJ1-2, with TRBD1 as a possible D gene (6 bases). The germline CDR1 and CDR2 sequences are SGHRS and YFSETQ. There are 15 residues in the CDR3. The ends were cut back, 1 base at V and 4 bases at J, with 14 bases in the middle. The CDR3 protein is CASSLTGGQSYGYTF. The DNA of the CDR3 is TGCGCCAGCAGCTTGACGGGGGGCCAGAGCTATGGCTACACCTTC.

J is TRBJ2-1 and V is TRBV10-3; 13 bases fit TRBD2. Per germline, CDR1 ENHRY and CDR2 SYGVKD. The junction had 5 bases not matched to a gene; V was cut back by 4 bases and J by 5 bases. The CDR3 runs to 16 residues. CDR3 nucleotide sequence: TGTGCCATCAGTGTAACTAGCGGGAGGGTTCACAATGAGCAGTTCTTC. Encoded protein: CAISVTSGRVHNEQFF.